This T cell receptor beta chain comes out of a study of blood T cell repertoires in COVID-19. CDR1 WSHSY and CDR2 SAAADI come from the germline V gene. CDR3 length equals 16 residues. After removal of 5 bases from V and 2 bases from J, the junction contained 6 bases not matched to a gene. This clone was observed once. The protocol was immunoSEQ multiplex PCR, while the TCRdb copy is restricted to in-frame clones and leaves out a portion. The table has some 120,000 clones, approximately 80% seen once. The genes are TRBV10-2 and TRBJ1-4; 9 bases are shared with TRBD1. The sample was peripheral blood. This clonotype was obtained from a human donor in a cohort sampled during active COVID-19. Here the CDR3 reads CASSKQGALTNEKLFF. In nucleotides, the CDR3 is TGCGCCAGCAGTAAACAGGGGGCGCTGACTAATGAAAAACTGTTTTTT.